The TCR beta chain under discussion was sequenced for a study of CD8+CD57+ T cells in acquired aplastic anemia. General study findings and limits: Comparison of patients with controls identified twenty-nine shared CD8+ CDR3 sequences.

For CDR3 and TCR beta VDJ profiling, genomic DNA was the template used. TCRdb recomputed calls from the reads with MiXCR, one row per CDR3 protein. Altogether around 170,000 distinct CDR3 sequences are present, roughly half being singletons, with the ten largest covering 8% to 10%. This clonotype was counted between two and nine times. Its cognate antigen is unknown. Flow cytometry had shown expanded CD8+CD57+ cells in the patients chosen for sequencing. Patients were untreated when blood was sampled. This receptor was taken from a human donor with aplastic anemia. The sample was sorted CD4+, CD8+, or CD8+CD57+ T cells (not recorded which) from PBMCs.

The CDR3 loop is CASSGTGRNEQYF. CDR3 DNA sequence: TGTGCCAGTAGTGGGACAGGGCGTAACGAGCAGTACTTC. The gene calls are TRBV19 and TRBJ2-7; 9 positions match TRBD1. This CDR3 is 13 amino acids long. Unmatched junction bases numbered 4, after V lost 5 bases and J lost 5 bases. The germline CDR1 and CDR2 sequences are LNHDA and SQIVND (reference sequence).